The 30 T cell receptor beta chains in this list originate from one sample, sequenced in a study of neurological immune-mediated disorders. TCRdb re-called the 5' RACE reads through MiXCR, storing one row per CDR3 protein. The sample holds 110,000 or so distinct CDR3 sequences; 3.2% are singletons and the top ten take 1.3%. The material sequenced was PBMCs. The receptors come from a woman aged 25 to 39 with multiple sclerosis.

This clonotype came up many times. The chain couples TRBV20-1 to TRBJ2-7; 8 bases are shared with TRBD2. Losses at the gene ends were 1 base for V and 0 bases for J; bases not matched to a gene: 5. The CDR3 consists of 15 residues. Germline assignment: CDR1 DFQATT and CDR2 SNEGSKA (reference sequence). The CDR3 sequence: CSARGREAFSYEQYF. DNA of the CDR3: TGCAGTGCTAGAGGGCGGGAGGCTTTCTCCTACGAGCAGTACTTC.

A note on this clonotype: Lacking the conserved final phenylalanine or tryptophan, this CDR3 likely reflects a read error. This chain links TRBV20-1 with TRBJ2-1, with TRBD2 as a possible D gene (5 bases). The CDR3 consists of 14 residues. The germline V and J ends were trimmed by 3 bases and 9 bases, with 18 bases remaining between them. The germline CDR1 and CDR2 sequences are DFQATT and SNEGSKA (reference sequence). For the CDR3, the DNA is TGCAGTGCTAGTCTTTCAAGGACCGGAGGTGAGCAGTTCTAC. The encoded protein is CSASLSRTGGEQFY.

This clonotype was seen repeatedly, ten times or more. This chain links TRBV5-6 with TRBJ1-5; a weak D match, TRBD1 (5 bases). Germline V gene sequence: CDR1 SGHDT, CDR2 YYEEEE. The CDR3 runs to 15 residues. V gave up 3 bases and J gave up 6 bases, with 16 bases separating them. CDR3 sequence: CASSSQGYHRQPQHF. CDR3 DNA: TGTGCCAGCAGCTCCCAGGGTTATCACCGTCAGCCCCAGCATTTT.

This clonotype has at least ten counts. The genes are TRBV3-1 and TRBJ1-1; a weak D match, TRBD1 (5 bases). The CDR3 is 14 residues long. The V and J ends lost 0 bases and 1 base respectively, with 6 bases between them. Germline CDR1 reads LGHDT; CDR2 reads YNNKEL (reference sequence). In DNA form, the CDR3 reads TGTGCCAGCAGCCAAGAACAGGAGAACACTGAAGCTTTCTTT. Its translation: CASSQEQENTEAFF.

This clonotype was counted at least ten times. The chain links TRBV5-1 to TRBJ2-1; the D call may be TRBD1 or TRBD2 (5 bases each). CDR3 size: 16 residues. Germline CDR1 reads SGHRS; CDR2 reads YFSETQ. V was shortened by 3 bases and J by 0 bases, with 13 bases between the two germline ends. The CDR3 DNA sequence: TGCGCCAGCAGCTCGACCGGGGCCAGCTCCTACAATGAGCAGTTCTTC. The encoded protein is CASSSTGASSYNEQFF. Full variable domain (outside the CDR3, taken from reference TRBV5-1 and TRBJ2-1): KAGVTQTPRYLIKTRGQQVTLSCSPISGHRSVSWYQQTPGQGLQFLFEYFSETQRNKGNFPGRFSGRQFSNSRSEMNVSTLELGDSALYLCASSSTGASSYNEQFFGPGTRLTVL.

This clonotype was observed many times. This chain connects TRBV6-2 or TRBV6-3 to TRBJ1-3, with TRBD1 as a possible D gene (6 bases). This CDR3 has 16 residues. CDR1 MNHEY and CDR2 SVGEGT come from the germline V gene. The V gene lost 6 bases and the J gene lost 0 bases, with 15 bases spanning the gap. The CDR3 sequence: CASRPPGANSGNTIYF. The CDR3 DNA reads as TGTGCCAGCAGACCGCCAGGGGCCAACTCTGGAAACACCATATATTTT.

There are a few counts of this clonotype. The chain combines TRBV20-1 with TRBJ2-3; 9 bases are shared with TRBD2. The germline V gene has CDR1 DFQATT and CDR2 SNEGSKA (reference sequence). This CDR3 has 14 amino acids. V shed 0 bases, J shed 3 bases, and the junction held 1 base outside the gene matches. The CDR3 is CSARDSGSTDTQYF. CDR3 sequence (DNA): TGCAGTGCTAGAGATAGCGGGAGTACAGATACGCAGTATTTT.

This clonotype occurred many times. Here the CDR3 DNA reads TGCAGCGTCCCCCCGTGGGGGTCCGAGACCCAGTACTTC. This gives the protein CSVPPWGSETQYF. This chain joins TRBV29-1 and TRBJ2-5; the D call may be TRBD1 or TRBD2 (5 bases each). Germline V gene sequence: CDR1 SQVTM, CDR2 ANQGSEA. V lost 6 bases and J 5 bases, leaving 16 bases between the germline ends. There are 13 residues in the CDR3.

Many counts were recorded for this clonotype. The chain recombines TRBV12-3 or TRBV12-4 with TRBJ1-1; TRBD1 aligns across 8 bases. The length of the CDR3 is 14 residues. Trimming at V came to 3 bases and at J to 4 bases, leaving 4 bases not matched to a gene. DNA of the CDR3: TGTGCCAGCAGTTTTCAGGGGGCCGGCACTGAAGCTTTCTTT. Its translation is CASSFQGAGTEAFF.

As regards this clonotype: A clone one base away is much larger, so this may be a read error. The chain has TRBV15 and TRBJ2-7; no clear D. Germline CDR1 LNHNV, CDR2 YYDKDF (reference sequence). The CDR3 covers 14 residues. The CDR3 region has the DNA TGTGCCACCAGCAGAGAATCTCGACCGGTGGGCCTAAACGTC. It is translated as CATSRESRPVGLNV.

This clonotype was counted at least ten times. The CDR3 is CASSVGGMNTEAFF. For the CDR3, the DNA is TGTGCCAGCAGCGTAGGGGGCATGAACACTGAAGCTTTCTTT. This chain connects TRBV9 to TRBJ1-1, with a tentative D call TRBD1 (5 bases). V was shortened by 0 bases and J by 0 bases, with 6 bases between the two germline ends. Looked up from germline, CDR1 is SGDLS and CDR2 is YYNGEE. The CDR3 has 14 amino acids.

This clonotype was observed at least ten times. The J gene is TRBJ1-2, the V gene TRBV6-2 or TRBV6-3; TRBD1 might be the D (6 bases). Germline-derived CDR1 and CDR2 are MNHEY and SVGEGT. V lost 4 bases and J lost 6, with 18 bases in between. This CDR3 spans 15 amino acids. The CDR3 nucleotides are TGTGCCAGCAGTTCCACGTACGGGGGCGCCGATGGCTACACCTTC. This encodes CASSSTYGGADGYTF.

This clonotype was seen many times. The CDR3 here is CASSPSPRTEAFF. The DNA of the CDR3 is TGTGCCAGCAGCCCCTCCCCCAGGACTGAAGCTTTCTTT. The chain is built from TRBV5-6 and TRBJ1-1, with unresolved D. The CDR3 spans 13 residues. CDR1 is SGHDT and CDR2 is YYEEEE in the germline V gene. Between the trimmed V and J ends, which lost 4 bases and 5 bases, there was a span of 12 bases.

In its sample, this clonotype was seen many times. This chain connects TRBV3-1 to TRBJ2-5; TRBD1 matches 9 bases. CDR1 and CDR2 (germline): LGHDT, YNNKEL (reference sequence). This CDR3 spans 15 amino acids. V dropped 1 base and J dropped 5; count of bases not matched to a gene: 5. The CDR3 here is CASSQGDRVLETQYF. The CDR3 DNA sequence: TGTGCCAGCAGCCAAGGGGACAGGGTTTTGGAGACCCAGTACTTC.

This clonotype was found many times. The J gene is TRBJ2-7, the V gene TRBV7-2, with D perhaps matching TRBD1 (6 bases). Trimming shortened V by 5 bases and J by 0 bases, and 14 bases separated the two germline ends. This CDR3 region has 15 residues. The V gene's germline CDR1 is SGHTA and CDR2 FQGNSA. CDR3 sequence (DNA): TGTGCCAGCAGCGATTCGGGACACAACTCCTACGAGCAGTACTTC. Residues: CASSDSGHNSYEQYF.

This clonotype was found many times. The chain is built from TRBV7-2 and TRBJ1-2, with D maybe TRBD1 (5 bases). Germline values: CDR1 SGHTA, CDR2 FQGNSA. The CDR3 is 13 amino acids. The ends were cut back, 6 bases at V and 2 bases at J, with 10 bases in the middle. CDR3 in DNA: TGTGCCAGCAGTTCGACAGCGAACTATGGCTACACCTTC. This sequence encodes CASSSTANYGYTF.

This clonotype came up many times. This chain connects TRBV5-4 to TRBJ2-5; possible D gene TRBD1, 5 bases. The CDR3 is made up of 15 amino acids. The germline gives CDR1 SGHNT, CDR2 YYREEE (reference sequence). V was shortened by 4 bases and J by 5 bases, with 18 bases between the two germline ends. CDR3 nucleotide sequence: TGTGCCAGCAGCCCGGCCGGCAGGGCTCTGGAGACCCAGTACTTC. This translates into CASSPAGRALETQYF.

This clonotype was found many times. CDR3 region: CASSPRDIDGYYEQYF. The CDR3 DNA sequence: TGCGCCAGCAGCCCTCGGGACATTGACGGATACTACGAGCAGTACTTC. V and J are TRBV4-1 and TRBJ2-7, with D perhaps matching TRBD1 (6 bases). Germline assignment: CDR1 MGHRA and CDR2 YSYEKL. The CDR3 totals 16 residues. Trimming left V 4 bases short and J 3 bases short, with 19 bases between.

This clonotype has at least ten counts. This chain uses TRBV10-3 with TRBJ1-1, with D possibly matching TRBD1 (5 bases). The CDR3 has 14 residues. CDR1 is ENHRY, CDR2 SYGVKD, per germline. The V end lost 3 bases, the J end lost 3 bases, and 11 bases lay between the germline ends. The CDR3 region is CAISEYGGDTEAFF. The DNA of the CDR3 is TGTGCCATCAGTGAATATGGGGGGGACACTGAAGCTTTCTTT.

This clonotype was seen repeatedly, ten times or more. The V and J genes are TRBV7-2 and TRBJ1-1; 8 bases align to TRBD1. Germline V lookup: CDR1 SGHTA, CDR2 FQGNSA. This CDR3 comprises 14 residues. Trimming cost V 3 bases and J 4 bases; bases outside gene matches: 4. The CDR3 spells CASSFDRGSTEAFF. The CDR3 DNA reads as TGTGCCAGCAGCTTCGACAGGGGTAGCACTGAAGCTTTCTTT.

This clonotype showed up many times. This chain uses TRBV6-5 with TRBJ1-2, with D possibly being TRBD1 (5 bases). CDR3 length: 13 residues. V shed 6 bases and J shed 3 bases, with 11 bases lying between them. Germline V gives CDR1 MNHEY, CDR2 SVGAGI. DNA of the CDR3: TGTGCCAGCAGCCGACAGTCCGACTATGGCTACACCTTC. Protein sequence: CASSRQSDYGYTF.

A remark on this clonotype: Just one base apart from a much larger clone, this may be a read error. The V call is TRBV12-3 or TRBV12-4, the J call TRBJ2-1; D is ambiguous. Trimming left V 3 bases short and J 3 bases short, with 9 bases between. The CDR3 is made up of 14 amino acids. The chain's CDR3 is CASSFDTYYNEQFF. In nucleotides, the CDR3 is TGTGCCAGCAGTTTCGACACATACTACAATGAGCAGTTCTTC.

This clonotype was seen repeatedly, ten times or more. CDR3: CASSLDHNEQFF. CDR3 nucleotide sequence: TGTGCCAGCAGCTTAGACCACAATGAGCAGTTCTTC. The chain uses TRBV7-6 and TRBJ2-1; D call uncertain. CDR1 is SGHVS, CDR2 FNYEAQ, per germline. This CDR3 is built from 12 residues. V was clipped by 1 base and J by 5 bases, with 3 bases between them.

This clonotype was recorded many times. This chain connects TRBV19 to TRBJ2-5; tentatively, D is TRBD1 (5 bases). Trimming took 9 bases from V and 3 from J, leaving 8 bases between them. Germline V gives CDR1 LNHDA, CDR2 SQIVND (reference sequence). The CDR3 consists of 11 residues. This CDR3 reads CARGPEETQYF. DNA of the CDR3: TGTGCCAGGGGGCCGGAAGAGACCCAGTACTTC.

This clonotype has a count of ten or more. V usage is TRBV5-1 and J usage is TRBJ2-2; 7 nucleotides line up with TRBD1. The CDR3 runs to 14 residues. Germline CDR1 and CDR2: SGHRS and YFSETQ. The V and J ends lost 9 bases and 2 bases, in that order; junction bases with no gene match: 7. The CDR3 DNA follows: TGCGCCATTCGTCGGGACAGTAACACCGGGGAGCTGTTTTTT. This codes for CAIRRDSNTGELFF.

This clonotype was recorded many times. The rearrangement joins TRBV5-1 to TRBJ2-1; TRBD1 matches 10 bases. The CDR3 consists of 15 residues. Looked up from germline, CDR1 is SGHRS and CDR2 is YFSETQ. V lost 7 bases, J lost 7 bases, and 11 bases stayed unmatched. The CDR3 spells CASGFGDRGSNEQFF. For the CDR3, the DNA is TGCGCCAGCGGATTCGGGGACAGGGGAAGTAATGAGCAGTTCTTC.

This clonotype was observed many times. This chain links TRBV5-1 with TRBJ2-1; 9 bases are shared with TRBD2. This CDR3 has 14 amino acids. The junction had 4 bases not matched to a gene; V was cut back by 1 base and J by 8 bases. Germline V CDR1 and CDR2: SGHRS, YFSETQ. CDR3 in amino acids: CASSLRREGDEQFF. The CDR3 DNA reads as TGCGCCAGCAGCTTGCGGCGGGAGGGGGATGAGCAGTTCTTC.

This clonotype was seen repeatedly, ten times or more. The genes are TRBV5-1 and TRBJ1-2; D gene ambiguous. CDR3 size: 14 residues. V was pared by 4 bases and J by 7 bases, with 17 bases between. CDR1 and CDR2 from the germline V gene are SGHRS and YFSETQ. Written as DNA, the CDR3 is TGCGCCAGCAGCCTGGACGTGGGAGGTGGTGGCTACACCTTC. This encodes CASSLDVGGGGYTF.

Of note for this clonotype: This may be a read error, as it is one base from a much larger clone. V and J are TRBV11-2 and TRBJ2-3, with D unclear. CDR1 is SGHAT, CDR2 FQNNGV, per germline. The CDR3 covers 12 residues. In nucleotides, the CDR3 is TGTGTCAGCACCCTGCCCACAGATACGCAGTATTTT. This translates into CVSTLPTDTQYF.

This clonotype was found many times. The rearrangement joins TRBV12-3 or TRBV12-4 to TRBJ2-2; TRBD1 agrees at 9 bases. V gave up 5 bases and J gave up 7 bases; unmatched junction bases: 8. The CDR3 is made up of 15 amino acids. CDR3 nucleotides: TGTGCCAGCAGTCCGACAGGGGGAGGAGGCGGGGAGCTGTTTTTT. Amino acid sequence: CASSPTGGGGGELFF.